This TCR beta chain was documented in a study of blood T cell repertoires in COVID-19. Individuals aged about 18 to 90 years were recruited from around 22 US areas. Per the study methods: By means of reference gene primer amplification, nucleated cell counts were estimated. Clones were sequenced by immunoSEQ multiplex PCR, and TCRdb holds only the in-frame ones, with some missing. V and J calls and clone size are copied from that table; D and trimming were computed from the DNA. The sample has hundreds of thousands of clones, about 88% seen once. The source is a man aged 25 to 40 with acute COVID-19. The sequenced sample consisted of PBMCs or T cells enriched from blood (not recorded which).

Here the CDR3 reads CASSSSGSQPQHF. The CDR3 nucleotides read TGTGCCAGCAGTTCGTCGGGGAGTCAGCCCCAGCATTTT. The rearrangement uses TRBV28 and TRBJ1-5; D call uncertain. Trimming shortened V by 4 bases and J by 6 bases, and 10 bases separated the two germline ends. This CDR3 spans 13 amino acids. The V gene's germline CDR1 is MDHEN and CDR2 SYDVKM.